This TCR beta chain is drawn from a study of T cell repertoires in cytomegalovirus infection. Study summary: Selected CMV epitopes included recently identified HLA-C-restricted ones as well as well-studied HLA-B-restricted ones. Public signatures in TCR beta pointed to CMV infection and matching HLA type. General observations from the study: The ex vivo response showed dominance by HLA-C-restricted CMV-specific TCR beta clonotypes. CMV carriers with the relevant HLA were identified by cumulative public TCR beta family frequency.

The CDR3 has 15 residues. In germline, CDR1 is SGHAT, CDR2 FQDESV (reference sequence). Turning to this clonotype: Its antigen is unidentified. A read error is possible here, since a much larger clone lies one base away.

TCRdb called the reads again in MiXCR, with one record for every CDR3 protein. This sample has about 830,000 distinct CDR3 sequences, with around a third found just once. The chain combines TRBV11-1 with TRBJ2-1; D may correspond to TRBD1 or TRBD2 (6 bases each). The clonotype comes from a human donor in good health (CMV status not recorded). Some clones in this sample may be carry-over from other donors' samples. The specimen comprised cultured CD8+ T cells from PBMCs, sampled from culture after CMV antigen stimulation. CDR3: CANSLEGGLTDEQFF. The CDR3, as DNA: TGTGCCAACAGCTTAGAGGGGGGCCTTACTGATGAGCAGTTCTTC. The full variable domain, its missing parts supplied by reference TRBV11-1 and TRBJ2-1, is EAEVAQSPRYKITEKSQAVAFWCDPISGHATLYWYRQILGQGPELLVQFQDESVVDDSQLPKDRFSAERLKGVDSTLKIQPAELGDSAMYLCANSLEGGLTDEQFFGPGTRLTVL.